The 17 T cell receptor beta chains given below trace back to one sample, sequenced in a study of T cell responses to AZD1222 COVID-19 vaccine. Assay: immunoSEQ multiplex PCR; the TCRdb copy retains only in-frame clones and omits some. The table shows approximately 100,000 clones, with about 90% occurring only once. The sequences come from peripheral blood, collected on day 0 of AZD1222 vaccination. These receptors were collected from an adult in good health.

Ten or more counts support this clone. V is TRBV6-5 and J is TRBJ1-5, with 7 bases fitting TRBD1. Germline V gene sequence: CDR1 MNHEY, CDR2 SVGAGI. The CDR3 extends over 15 amino acids. V lost 4 bases to trimming and J lost 6 bases; unmatched junction nucleotides: 9. The DNA of the CDR3 is TGTGCCAGCAGTTTAAAGACAGGGTTTAGTCAGCCCCAGCATTTT. Protein: CASSLKTGFSQPQHF.

J is TRBJ2-2 and V is TRBV7-3, with 7 bases identical to TRBD2. The CDR3 length is 16 residues. CDR1 and CDR2 (germline): SGHTA, FQGTGA. The trim removed 5 bases at V and 4 bases at J, leaving 10 bases unmatched. The CDR3, as DNA: TGTGCCAGCAGCCCAAGGACTAGAGGCAGCACCGGGGAGCTGTTTTTT. As protein: CASSPRTRGSTGELFF.

The gene calls are TRBV5-1 and TRBJ2-3, with D maybe TRBD1 (6 bases). The ends were cut back, 2 bases at V and 2 bases at J, with 15 bases in the middle. The CDR3 is 16 amino acids. Germline assignment: CDR1 SGHRS and CDR2 YFSETQ. As DNA, the CDR3 is TGCGCCAGCAGCTTAGGGGCAGGGGACGTCACAGATACGCAGTATTTT. This sequence encodes CASSLGAGDVTDTQYF.

This chain uses TRBV6-5 with TRBJ1-3; D possibly corresponds to TRBD1 (5 bases). The length of the CDR3 is 14 residues. Trimming took off 6 bases at V and 0 bases at J, with 9 bases between the two ends. Germline assignment: CDR1 MNHEY and CDR2 SVGAGI. CDR3 sequence: CASSRESSGNTIYF. The CDR3, as DNA: TGTGCCAGCAGCAGGGAGAGCTCTGGAAACACCATATATTTT.

This CDR3 is CASSLGALGQDYTF. DNA of the CDR3: TGTGCCAGCAGCTTAGGGGCCCTCGGACAGGACTACACCTTC. The chain couples TRBV7-2 to TRBJ1-2; the match to TRBD1 covers 7 bases. V gave up 1 base and J gave up 10 bases; unmatched junction bases: 9. The CDR3 length is 14 residues. Per germline, CDR1 SGHTA and CDR2 FQGNSA.

The chain carries TRBV12-3 or TRBV12-4 and TRBJ1-1, with TRBD1 matching over 8 bases. CDR3 length equals 13 residues. V was pared by 5 bases and J by 5 bases, with 4 bases of the junction left unmatched. The DNA for the CDR3 is TGTGCCAGCAGTCCGCGACAGGGGACTGAAGCTTTCTTT. It translates to CASSPRQGTEAFF.

The J gene is TRBJ2-1, the V gene TRBV28; TRBD2 agrees at 14 bases. V lost 5 bases to trimming and J lost 9 bases; unmatched junction nucleotides: 9. Germline V gene data show CDR1 as MDHEN and CDR2 as SYDVKM. The CDR3 runs 16 residues. The DNA of the CDR3 is TGTGCCAGCAGTGGGACTAGCGGGAGTGTCCGCGGTGAGCAGTTCTTC. Residues: CASSGTSGSVRGEQFF.

This rearrangement joins TRBV6-2 or TRBV6-3 to TRBJ2-2, with D possibly matching TRBD2 (6 bases). The CDR3 totals 14 residues. The germline gives CDR1 MNHEY, CDR2 SVGEGT. Trimming cost V 3 bases and J 4 bases, with 9 bases left between them. CDR3 sequence reads: CASSYLGGTGELFF. The CDR3 region has the DNA TGTGCCAGCAGTTATCTGGGGGGCACCGGGGAGCTGTTTTTT.

This CDR3 reads CASSSEGTGTYEQYF. The CDR3 DNA is TGTGCCAGCTCGTCGGAAGGGACAGGCACCTACGAGCAGTACTTC. This chain joins TRBV18 and TRBJ2-7, with 8 positions matching TRBD1. The CDR3 has 15 residues. V dropped 6 bases and J dropped 2; count of bases not matched to a gene: 9. The germline gives CDR1 KGHSH, CDR2 LQKENI.

This rearrangement joins TRBV10-1 to TRBJ2-1, with D perhaps TRBD2 (6 bases). This CDR3 has 15 amino acids. With 2 bases removed from V and 0 bases from J, the gap between germline ends came to 8 bases. The germline V gene has CDR1 WNHNN and CDR2 SYGVQD (reference sequence). CDR3: CASSERGSSYNEQFF. The CDR3 nucleotides are TGCGCCAGCAGTGAGCGGGGGAGCTCCTACAATGAGCAGTTCTTC.

This chain joins TRBV6-5 and TRBJ1-6; 7 nucleotides agree with TRBD1. This CDR3 spans 14 amino acids. Germline trimming cut 6 bases from V and 3 bases from J; bases unmatched to any gene: 2. CDR1 and CDR2 from the germline V gene are MNHEY and SVGAGI. The CDR3 spells CASSRDSYNSPLHF. In nucleotides, the CDR3 is TGTGCCAGCAGCCGGGACAGCTATAATTCACCCCTCCACTTT.

This clone was observed once. The chain links TRBV6-5 to TRBJ1-2; D gene ambiguous. V was pared by 0 bases and J by 0 bases, with 11 bases between. The CDR3 covers 16 residues. CDR1 is MNHEY and CDR2 is SVGAGI in the germline V gene. CDR3 DNA sequence: TGTGCCAGCAGTTACTCCGAGTCAGGTCCTAACTATGGCTACACCTTC. This codes for CASSYSESGPNYGYTF.

The V and J genes are TRBV10-3 and TRBJ2-7; D might be TRBD2 (6 bases). Trimming took 6 bases from V and 2 from J, leaving 23 bases between them. Germline-derived CDR1 and CDR2 are ENHRY and SYGVKD. The CDR3 contains 17 residues. Here the CDR3 reads CAIRTHVGRESPYEQYF. The CDR3 DNA reads as TGTGCCATCAGGACCCACGTGGGGCGGGAATCCCCCTACGAGCAGTACTTC.

The chain employs TRBV3-1 (or the pseudogene TRBV3-2) and TRBJ1-1; the match to TRBD1 covers 7 bases. Trimming at V came to 4 bases and at J to 7 bases, leaving 6 bases not matched to a gene. The CDR3 contains 13 residues. CDR1 and CDR2 from the germline V gene are LGHDT and YNNKEL (reference sequence). DNA of the CDR3: TGTGCCAGCAGCCCGTCGGGACAGTATGAAGCTTTCTTT. Its translation is CASSPSGQYEAFF.

In its sample, this clone was seen once. The gene calls are TRBV7-2 and TRBJ2-3; 7 bases agree with TRBD2. The germline gives CDR1 SGHTA, CDR2 FQGNSA. The CDR3 runs 15 residues. The ends lost 10 bases at V and 4 bases at J; junction bases unmatched: 14. The CDR3 protein is CATREGRVTSDTQYF. DNA for the CDR3: TGTGCCACCAGGGAGGGGAGGGTAACTTCAGATACGCAGTATTTT.

V is TRBV6-5 and J is TRBJ2-7; either TRBD1 or TRBD2 may supply D (5 bases each). V was cut by 9 bases and J by 6 bases, with 18 bases left in between. The CDR3 loop spans 13 amino acids. CDR1 and CDR2 from the germline V gene are MNHEY and SVGAGI. Written as DNA, the CDR3 is TGTGCCAGTACCGGGGCCCTGGCTGGCGAGCAGTACTTC. It is translated as CASTGALAGEQYF.

The CDR3 spells CASSPNLATNEKLFF. The CDR3 DNA sequence: TGTGCCAGCTCACCAAACCTTGCAACTAATGAAAAACTGTTTTTT. V and J are TRBV18 and TRBJ1-4; D ambiguous. V gave up 2 bases and J gave up 0 bases, with 7 bases separating them. The length of the CDR3 is 15 residues. Per the germline V gene, CDR1 is KGHSH and CDR2 is LQKENI.